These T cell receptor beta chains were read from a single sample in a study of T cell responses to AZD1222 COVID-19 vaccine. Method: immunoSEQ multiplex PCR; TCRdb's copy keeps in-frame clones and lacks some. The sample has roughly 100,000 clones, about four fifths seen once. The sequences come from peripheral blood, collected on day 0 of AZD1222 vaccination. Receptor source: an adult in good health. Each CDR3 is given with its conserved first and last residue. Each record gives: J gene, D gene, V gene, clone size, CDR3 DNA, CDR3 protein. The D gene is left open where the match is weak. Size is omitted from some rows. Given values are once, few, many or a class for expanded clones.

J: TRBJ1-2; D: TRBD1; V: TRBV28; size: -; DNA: TGTGCCAGCAGTTTGAATTCCGGGACAGCCCCTCGGTATGGCTACACCTTC; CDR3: CASSLNSGTAPRYGYTF
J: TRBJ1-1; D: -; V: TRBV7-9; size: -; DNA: TGTGCCAGCAGCTTTAGGGTGGTGAACACTGAAGCTTTCTTT; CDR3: CASSFRVVNTEAFF
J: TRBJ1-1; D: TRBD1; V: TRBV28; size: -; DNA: TGTGCCAGCCAGACAGGGGGCGAGGACACTGAAGCTTTCTTT; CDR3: CASQTGGEDTEAFF
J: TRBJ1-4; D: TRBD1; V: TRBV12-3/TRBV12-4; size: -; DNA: TGTGCCAGCAGTCAAGGACAGGGGGAAAAACTGTTTTTT; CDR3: CASSQGQGEKLFF
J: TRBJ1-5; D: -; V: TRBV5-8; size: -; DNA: TGTGCCAGCAGCGGGCAACCTCGCCAGCCCCAGCATTTT; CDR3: CASSGQPRQPQHF
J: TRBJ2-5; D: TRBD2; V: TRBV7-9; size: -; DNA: TGTGCCAGCAGCCCTGGGCGGGGGACGACGTACCAAGAGACCCAGTACTTC; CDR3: CASSPGRGTTYQETQYF
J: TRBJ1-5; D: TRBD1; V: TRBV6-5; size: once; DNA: TGTGCCAGCAGTTACGGGACAGCCCCCAATCAGCCCCAGCATTTT; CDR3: CASSYGTAPNQPQHF
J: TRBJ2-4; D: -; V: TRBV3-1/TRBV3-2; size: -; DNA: TGTGCCAGCAGCAAAACAGGCTCCAAAAACATTCAGTACTTC; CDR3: CASSKTGSKNIQYF
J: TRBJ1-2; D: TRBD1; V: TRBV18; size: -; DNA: TGTGCCAGCTCACCCGACAGGGCCCTAAACTATGGCTACACCTTC; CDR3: CASSPDRALNYGYTF
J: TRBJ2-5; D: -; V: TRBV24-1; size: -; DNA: TGTGCCACCAGTTCGGAGGCTTGGGGGGCAGGGGAGACCCAGTACTTC; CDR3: CATSSEAWGAGETQYF
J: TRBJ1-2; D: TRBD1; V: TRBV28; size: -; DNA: TGTGCCAGCGTGGGACAGGGGCGTTTCTATGGCTACACCTTC; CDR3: CASVGQGRFYGYTF
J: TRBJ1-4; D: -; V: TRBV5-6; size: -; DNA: TGTGCCGCATACCGGGGCCCACTAAATGAAAAACTGTTTTTT; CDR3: CAAYRGPLNEKLFF
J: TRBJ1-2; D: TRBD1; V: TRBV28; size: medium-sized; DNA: TGTGCCAGCAGCTCTGTCGGCAGGGGGTTGTATGGCTACACCTTC; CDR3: CASSSVGRGLYGYTF
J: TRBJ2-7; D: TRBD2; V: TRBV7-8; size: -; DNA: TGTGCCAGCAGCCAAAGACCGGGACTATACGAGCAGTACTTC; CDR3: CASSQRPGLYEQYF
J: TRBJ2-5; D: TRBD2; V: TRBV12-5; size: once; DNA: TGTGCTAGTGGTTTGGGGACTAGCGGGGGGTGGTACCAAGAGACCCAGTACTTC; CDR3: CASGLGTSGGWYQETQYF
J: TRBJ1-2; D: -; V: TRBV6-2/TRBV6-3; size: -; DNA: TGTGCCAGCAGTTCTGTGGTTGGATGGAACTATGGCTACACCTTC; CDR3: CASSSVVGWNYGYTF
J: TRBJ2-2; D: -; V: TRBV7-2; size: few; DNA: TGTGCCAGCAGCGTAACTAGTTCCGGGGAGCTGTTTTTT; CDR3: CASSVTSSGELFF
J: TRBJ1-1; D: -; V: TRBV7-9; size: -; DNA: TGTGCCAGCAGTTACACGAGGGTCTTGTTGAACACTGAAGCTTTCTTT; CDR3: CASSYTRVLLNTEAFF
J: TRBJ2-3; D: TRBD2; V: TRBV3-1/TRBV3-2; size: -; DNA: TGTGCCAGCAGCCCCGGGACTAGCGGAAGCACAGATACGCAGTATTTT; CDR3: CASSPGTSGSTDTQYF
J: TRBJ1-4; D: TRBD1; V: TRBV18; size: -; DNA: TGTGCCAGCTCACCCTCGGGACAGTCCACGGAAGCTAATGAAAAACTGTTTTTT; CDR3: CASSPSGQSTEANEKLFF
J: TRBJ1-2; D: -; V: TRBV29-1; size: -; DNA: TGCAGCGTTGCCAGCGATGGCTACACCTTC; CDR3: CSVASDGYTF
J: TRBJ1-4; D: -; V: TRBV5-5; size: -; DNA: TGTGCCAGCAGCTTGGTTTCCGGGAAAGGTGAAAAACTGTTTTTT; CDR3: CASSLVSGKGEKLFF
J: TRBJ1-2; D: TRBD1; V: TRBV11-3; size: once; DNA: TGTGCCAGCAGCTTAGAGGGACAGGATGGCTACACCTTC; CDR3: CASSLEGQDGYTF
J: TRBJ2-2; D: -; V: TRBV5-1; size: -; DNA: TGCGCCAGCAGCTTGGGTCTCCGGGAGCTGTTTTTT; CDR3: CASSLGLRELFF
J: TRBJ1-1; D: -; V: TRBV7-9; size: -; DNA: TGTGCCAGCAGCTTAGGGGCGGGACAAGGTGAAGCTTTCTTT; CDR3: CASSLGAGQGEAFF
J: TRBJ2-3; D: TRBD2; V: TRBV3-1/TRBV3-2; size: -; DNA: TGTGCCAGCAGCTCTCAACTAGCGGGGGAAAGCACAGATACGCAGTATTTT; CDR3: CASSSQLAGESTDTQYF
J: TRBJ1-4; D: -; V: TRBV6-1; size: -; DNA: TGTGCCAGCAGTGAAGCAAGGGGGGGGGTTGAAAAACTGTTTTTT; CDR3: CASSEARGGVEKLFF
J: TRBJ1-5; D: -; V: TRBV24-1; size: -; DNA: TGTGCCACCAGTGATCGGCAGGGTGGGCCCAATCAGCCCCAGCATTTT; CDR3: CATSDRQGGPNQPQHF
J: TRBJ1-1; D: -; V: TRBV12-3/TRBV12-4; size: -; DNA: TGTGCCAGCAGTAGACAGCGAGGGGAAGCTTTCTTT; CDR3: CASSRQRGEAFF
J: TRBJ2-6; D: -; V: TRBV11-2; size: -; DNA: TGTGCCAGCAGCTTAGATCAACGGGGCCCCGACGTCCTGACTTTC; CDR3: CASSLDQRGPDVLTF
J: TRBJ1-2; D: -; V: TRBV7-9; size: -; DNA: TGTGCCAGCAGCTCCAGCTTGGGGGCTACGGATGGCTACACCTTC; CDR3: CASSSSLGATDGYTF
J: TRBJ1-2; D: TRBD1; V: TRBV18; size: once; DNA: TGTGCCAGCTCACCACCCCGACAGGGGCACTATGGCTACACCTTC; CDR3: CASSPPRQGHYGYTF
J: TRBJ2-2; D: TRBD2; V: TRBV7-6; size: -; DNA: TGTGCCAGCAGCTTACAGGGACTAGCTAACAACGGGGAGCTGTTTTTT; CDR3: CASSLQGLANNGELFF
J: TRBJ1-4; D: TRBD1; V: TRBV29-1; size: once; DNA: TGCAGCGTTGGGTCAGGGGGTCTTAGAGTAACTAATGAAAAACTGTTTTTT; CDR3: CSVGSGGLRVTNEKLFF
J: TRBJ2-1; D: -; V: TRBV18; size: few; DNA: TGTGCCAGCTCACCACCCGGAGGGAGTGAGCAGTTCTTC; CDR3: CASSPPGGSEQFF
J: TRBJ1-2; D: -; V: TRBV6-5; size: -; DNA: TGTGCCAGCACCCCCCAGAACTATGGCTACACCTTC; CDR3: CASTPQNYGYTF
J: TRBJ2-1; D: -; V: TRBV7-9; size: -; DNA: TGTGCCAGCAGCTTAAAGGCCTCCTACAATGAGCAGTTCTTC; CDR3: CASSLKASYNEQFF
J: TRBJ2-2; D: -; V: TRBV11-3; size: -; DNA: TGTGCCAGCAGCTTAATACAGGGGAGGTTGTTTTTT; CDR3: CASSLIQGRLFF
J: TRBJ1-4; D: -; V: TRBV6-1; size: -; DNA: TGTGCCAGCAGTGAATACACAGCAACTAATGAAAAACTGTTTTTT; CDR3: CASSEYTATNEKLFF
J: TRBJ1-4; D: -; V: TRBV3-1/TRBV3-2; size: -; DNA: TGTGCCAGCACCGCGGACGGCCGCAATGAAAAACTGTTTTTT; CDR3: CASTADGRNEKLFF
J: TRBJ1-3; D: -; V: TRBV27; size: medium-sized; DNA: TGTGCCAGCAGCTTGCGGCAGGGAAACACCATATATTTT; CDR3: CASSLRQGNTIYF
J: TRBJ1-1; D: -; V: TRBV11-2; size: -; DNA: TGTGCCAGCAGCCAGGGGTTTCTGGACACTGAAGCTTTCTTT; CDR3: CASSQGFLDTEAFF
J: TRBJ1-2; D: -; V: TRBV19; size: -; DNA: TGTGCCAGTAAGAGAGAGTGGAGGAACTATGGCTACACCTTC; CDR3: CASKREWRNYGYTF
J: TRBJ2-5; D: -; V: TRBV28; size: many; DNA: TGTGCCAGCAGCAATAGCGGAGAAGAGACCCAGTACTTC; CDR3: CASSNSGEETQYF